This TCR beta chain stems from a study of identical twins. Whole-study results and caveats: Out-of-frame beta sequences exhibited a weaker degree of excess twin sharing. Without tracking the same donors, conclusions rested on cross-sectional statistical analysis. Researchers caution that invariant MAIT and iNKT cells could partly confound zero-insertion analyses.

cDNA molecules carried unique molecular identifiers, and template switching added a universal primer site. MiXCR was run by TCRdb on the 5' RACE reads, yielding one entry per CDR3 protein. The sample shows some 260,000 distinct CDR3 sequences, 11% to 15% of them seen only once. The CDR3 runs 12 residues. Trimming cost V 3 bases and J 8 bases, with 11 bases left between them. Germline V gives CDR1 MNHEY, CDR2 SMNVEV (reference sequence). Only a few counts were recorded for this clonotype. Antigen: not known. This receptor was taken from a woman under 30 in good health. This sequence joins TRBV27 and TRBJ2-7; either TRBD1 or TRBD2 may fit D (6 bases each). The specimen was memory (CD45RO+) T cells sorted from blood. The CDR3, as DNA: TGTGCCAGCAGTTTTGGAGGGGGGCAGCAGTACTTC. It yields the protein CASSFGGGQQYF.